This TCR beta chain stems from a study of cytomegalovirus exposure and HLA in healthy donors. The CDR3 is made up of 16 amino acids. The V gene end was trimmed by 2 bases and the J gene end by 0 bases; junction bases not matched to a gene: 6. Per the germline V gene, CDR1 is SGHTA and CDR2 is FQGTGA. Use of 60 Vbeta and 13 Jbeta primers characterized the PCR. Profiled with immunoSEQ multiplex PCR; TCRdb holds only in-frame clones, not every one. Here the sample spans more than 200,000 clones, about 80% being singletons. The TCR was taken from a male donor in good health and CMV-seronegative. The sample was PBMCs. The chain employs TRBV7-3 and TRBJ1-2, with 7 positions matching TRBD1. CDR3 in DNA: TGTGCCAGCAGCTTAGGCCCGACAGGGCCTAACTATGGCTACACCTTC. It yields the protein CASSLGPTGPNYGYTF. Drawing the rest from reference TRBV7-3 and TRBJ1-2, the complete variable domain is GAGVSQTPSNKVTEKGKYVELRCDPISGHTALYWYRQSLGQGPEFLIYFQGTGAADDSGLPNDRFFAVRPEGSVSTLKIQRTERGDSAVYLCASSLGPTGPNYGYTFGSGTRLTVV.